The 18 T cell receptor beta chains below come from one sample, sequenced in a study of T cell responses to AZD1222 COVID-19 vaccine. The method was immunoSEQ multiplex PCR; TCRdb's version includes in-frame clones alone and lacks a portion of them. The table lists about 110,000 clones, nearly 90% of them singletons, with approximately 4.8% in the top ten. Sequencing used peripheral blood, obtained 28 days after the second AZD1222 dose. The receptors derive from an adult who received the AZD1222 COVID-19 vaccine.

Worth noting for this clone: The germline gene is not matched at one end of the junction; a read error may be the cause. This chain links TRBV7-7 with TRBJ2-6; 7 bases fit TRBD2. The CDR3 is made up of 17 amino acids. Germline values: CDR1 SSHAT, CDR2 FNYEAQ (reference sequence). The chain's CDR3 is CASSPRTGRSGANVLTF. CDR3 bases: TGTGCTAGCAGCCCCCGGACCGGGAGGTCTGGGGCCAACGTCCTGACTTTC.

The rearrangement joins TRBV9 to TRBJ1-6; D remains unclear. Germline-derived CDR1 and CDR2 are SGDLS and YYNGEE. Deletions cut 4 bases from V and 9 bases from J, with 14 bases between. This CDR3 comprises 14 residues. The CDR3, as DNA: TGTGCCAGCAGCCCCCTGCGTATAGGTTCACCCCTCCACTTT. As protein: CASSPLRIGSPLHF.

Written as DNA, the CDR3 is TGTGCCAGCAGCAATACGGGGAACACTGAAGCTTTCTTT. Its translation is CASSNTGNTEAFF. V and J are TRBV3-1 (or the pseudogene TRBV3-2) and TRBJ1-1; D is ambiguous. Per germline, CDR1 LGHDT and CDR2 YNNKEL (reference sequence). V was cut by 5 bases and J by 1 base, with 8 bases left in between. This CDR3 has 13 amino acids.

This chain links TRBV28 with TRBJ2-1; TRBD1 might be the D (5 bases). V dropped 0 bases and J dropped 9 bases, with 6 bases sitting between them. The CDR3 is made up of 12 amino acids. From germline, CDR1 is MDHEN and CDR2 SYDVKM. The CDR3 nucleotides are TGTGCCAGCAGTTTATGGGGGCTTGAGCAGTTCTTC. This encodes CASSLWGLEQFF.

The chain uses TRBV18 and TRBJ2-7, with a weak D call TRBD1 (5 bases). Trimming shortened V by 6 bases and J by 5 bases, and 20 bases separated the two germline ends. CDR3 length equals 15 residues. The germline V gene has CDR1 KGHSH and CDR2 LQKENI. The CDR3 DNA follows: TGTGCCAGCTCCGGCCCGGAGCTCCTAGGGGACGAGCAGTACTTC. Amino acid sequence: CASSGPELLGDEQYF.

The rearrangement links TRBV29-1 to TRBJ2-7; D is perhaps TRBD2 (6 bases). CDR1 is SQVTM, CDR2 ANQGSEA, per germline. CDR3 length equals 13 residues. V was clipped by 6 bases and J by 0 bases, with 12 bases between them. In nucleotides, the CDR3 is TGCAGCGTGACCGGGACTGACTCCTACGAGCAGTACTTC. Protein sequence: CSVTGTDSYEQYF.

The chain links TRBV27 to TRBJ1-2, with D maybe TRBD1 (6 bases). The germline V gene has CDR1 MNHEY and CDR2 SMNVEV (reference sequence). Trimming stripped 3 bases from V and 8 bases from J, with 13 bases between. CDR3 size: 13 residues. CDR3 residues: CASSLRGTIGYTF. As DNA, the CDR3 is TGTGCCAGCAGTTTGAGGGGGACAATAGGCTACACCTTC.

The J gene is TRBJ2-7, the V gene TRBV18; no firm D call. The length of the CDR3 is 13 residues. From germline, CDR1 is KGHSH and CDR2 LQKENI. Trimming cost V 3 bases and J 3 bases, with 9 bases left between them. The CDR3 protein is CASSPPSDYEQYF. As DNA, the CDR3 is TGTGCCAGCTCACCGCCCTCTGACTACGAGCAGTACTTC.

This chain joins TRBV4-3 and TRBJ2-3; tentatively, D is TRBD1 or TRBD2 (5 bases each). The CDR3 loop spans 14 amino acids. Germline V gene lookup returns CDR1 LGHNA and CDR2 YSLEER. The V and J ends lost 4 bases and 6 bases respectively, with 14 bases between them. In nucleotides, the CDR3 is TGCGCCAGCAGCCCAGGACGGGGCTGGGATACGCAGTATTTT. It codes for CASSPGRGWDTQYF.

The chain links TRBV7-3 to TRBJ2-5; maybe TRBD2 (6 bases). The CDR3 is 16 residues long. The germline V and J ends were trimmed by 1 base and 5 bases, with 17 bases remaining between them. Germline values: CDR1 SGHTA, CDR2 FQGTGA. CDR3 in DNA: TGTGCCAGCAGCTTAAACCCCGGGACTTCGGGGGAGACCCAGTACTTC. Its translation is CASSLNPGTSGETQYF.

The V and J genes are TRBV19 and TRBJ1-2; D is possibly TRBD1 (5 bases). The CDR3 is 14 residues long. Germline V gene sequence: CDR1 LNHDA, CDR2 SQIVND (reference sequence). V lost 5 bases and J 0 bases, leaving 10 bases between the germline ends. In DNA form, the CDR3 reads TGTGCCAGTAGTTCCTCGACAGCTAACTATGGCTACACCTTC. It is translated as CASSSSTANYGYTF. Drawing the rest from reference TRBV19 and TRBJ1-2, the complete variable domain is DGGITQSPKYLFRKEGQNVTLSCEQNLNHDAMYWYRQDPGQGLRLIYYSQIVNDFQKGDIAEGYSVSREKKESFPLTVTSAQKNPTAFYLCASSSSTANYGYTFGSGTRLTVV.

This clone has only a few counts. V gene TRBV7-9 combines with J gene TRBJ2-2; D possibly matches TRBD1 or TRBD2 (5 bases each). V was shortened by 4 bases and J by 7 bases, with 10 bases between the two germline ends. CDR3 length equals 13 residues. From germline, CDR1 is SEHNR and CDR2 FQNEAQ (reference sequence). The CDR3 here is CASSSEGLGELFF. DNA of the CDR3: TGTGCCAGCAGCTCAGAGGGGCTCGGGGAGCTGTTTTTT.

V gene TRBV2 combines with J gene TRBJ2-5; D may correspond to TRBD1 or TRBD2 (6 bases each). The CDR3 spans 14 residues. Germline loops: CDR1 SNHLY, CDR2 FYNNEI. With 3 bases removed from V and 5 bases from J, the gap between germline ends came to 13 bases. CDR3 loop: CASSDPGARETQYF. The DNA of the CDR3 is TGTGCCAGCAGTGACCCGGGGGCCAGGGAGACCCAGTACTTC.

As DNA, the CDR3 is TGTGCCAGCCCCCCCAGGGGGCGGAACACTGAAGCTTTCTTT. Translated, it gives CASPPRGRNTEAFF. The V call is TRBV28, the J call TRBJ1-1; 8 bases fit TRBD1. The germline V gene encodes CDR1 MDHEN and CDR2 SYDVKM. The CDR3 has 14 residues. The V gene end was trimmed by 8 bases and the J gene end by 1 base; junction bases not matched to a gene: 6. Looking up the rest from reference TRBV28 and TRBJ1-1 gives the full variable domain: DVKVTQSSRYLVKRTGEKVFLECVQDMDHENMFWYRQDPGLGLRLIYFSYDVKMKEKGDIPEGYSVSREKKERFSLILESASTNQTSMYLCASPPRGRNTEAFFGQGTRLTVV.

This chain connects TRBV7-8 to TRBJ2-5; D is unresolved. The CDR3 spans 12 residues. CDR1 SGHVS and CDR2 FQNEAQ come from the germline V gene. V dropped 5 bases and J dropped 4 bases, with 8 bases sitting between them. The CDR3 spells CASSPSGETQYF. The CDR3 DNA sequence: TGTGCCAGCAGCCCCTCAGGAGAGACCCAGTACTTC.

The CDR3 DNA reads as TGTGCCAGTAGTATAGGTGGGGCAGGATTGATCTACGAGCAGTACTTC. Amino acids: CASSIGGAGLIYEQYF. The J gene is TRBJ2-7, the V gene TRBV19, with D possibly being TRBD1 (5 bases). CDR1 and CDR2 from the germline V gene are LNHDA and SQIVND (reference sequence). The CDR3 runs to 16 residues. V was clipped by 1 base and J by 3 bases, with 16 bases between them.

The chain combines TRBV6-5 with TRBJ2-7, with a tentative D call TRBD1 (5 bases). CDR3 size: 13 residues. V was trimmed by 8 bases and J by 1 base, leaving 12 bases between them. Germline CDR1 and CDR2: MNHEY and SVGAGI. DNA for the CDR3: TGTGCCAGCGGCATGCGACAGTCCTACGAGCAGTACTTC. This encodes CASGMRQSYEQYF.

The chain joins TRBV5-4 to TRBJ1-3; D may be TRBD1 (6 bases). Germline V gene lookup returns CDR1 SGHNT and CDR2 YYREEE (reference sequence). The CDR3 has 15 residues. Trimming took 2 bases from V and 2 from J, leaving 11 bases between them. The CDR3 nucleotides read TGTGCCAGCAGCTTACCAGGGGATCCTGGAAACACCATATATTTT. The encoded protein is CASSLPGDPGNTIYF.